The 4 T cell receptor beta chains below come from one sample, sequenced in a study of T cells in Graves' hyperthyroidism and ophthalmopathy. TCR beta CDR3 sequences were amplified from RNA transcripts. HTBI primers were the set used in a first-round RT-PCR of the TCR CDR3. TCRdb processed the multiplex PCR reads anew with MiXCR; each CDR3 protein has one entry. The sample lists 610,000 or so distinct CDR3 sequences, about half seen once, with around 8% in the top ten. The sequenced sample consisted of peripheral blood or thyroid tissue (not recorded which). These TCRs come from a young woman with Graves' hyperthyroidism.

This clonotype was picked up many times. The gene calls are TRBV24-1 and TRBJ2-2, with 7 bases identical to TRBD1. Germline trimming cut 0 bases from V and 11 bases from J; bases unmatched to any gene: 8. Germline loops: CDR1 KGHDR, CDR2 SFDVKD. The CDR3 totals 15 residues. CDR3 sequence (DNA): TGTGCCACCAGTGATTTGACAGGGGCCACGAAAGAGCTGTTTTTT. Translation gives CATSDLTGATKELFF.

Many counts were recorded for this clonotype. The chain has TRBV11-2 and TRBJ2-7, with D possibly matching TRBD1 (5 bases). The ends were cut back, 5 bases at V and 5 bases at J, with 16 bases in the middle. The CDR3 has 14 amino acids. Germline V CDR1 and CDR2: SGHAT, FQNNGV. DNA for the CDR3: TGTGCCAGCAGCCCCTTAGTGACAGCCCACGAGCAGTACTTC. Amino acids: CASSPLVTAHEQYF. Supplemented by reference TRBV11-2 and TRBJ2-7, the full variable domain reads EAGVAQSPRYKIIEKRQSVAFWCNPISGHATLYWYQQILGQGPKLLIQFQNNGVVDDSQLPKDRFSAERLKGVDSTLKIQPAKLEDSAVYLCASSPLVTAHEQYFGPGTRLTVT.

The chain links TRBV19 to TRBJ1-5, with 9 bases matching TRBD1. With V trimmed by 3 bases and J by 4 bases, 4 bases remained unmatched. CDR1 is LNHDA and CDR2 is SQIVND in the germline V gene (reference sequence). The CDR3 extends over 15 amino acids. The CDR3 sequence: CASSMGQGFNQPQHF. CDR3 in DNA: TGTGCCAGTAGTATGGGACAGGGATTTAATCAGCCCCAGCATTTT.

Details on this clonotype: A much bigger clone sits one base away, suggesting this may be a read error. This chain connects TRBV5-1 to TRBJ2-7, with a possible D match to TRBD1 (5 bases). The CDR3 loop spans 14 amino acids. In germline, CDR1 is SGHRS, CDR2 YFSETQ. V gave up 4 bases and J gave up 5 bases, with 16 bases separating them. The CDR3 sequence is CASSPRELPHEQYF. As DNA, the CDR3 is TGCGCCAGCAGCCCCAGGGAACTCCCCCACGAGCAGTACTTC.